Sequencing of this T cell receptor beta chain was carried out in a study of cytomegalovirus exposure and HLA in healthy donors. The germline CDR1 and CDR2 sequences are SEHNR and FQNEAQ (reference sequence). This CDR3 comprises 16 residues. The germline V and J ends were trimmed by 5 bases and 5 bases, with 21 bases remaining between them. 60 Vbeta and 13 Jbeta primers were used in PCR. Using immunoSEQ multiplex PCR, the repertoire was profiled, and TCRdb retains in-frame clones only, with some absent. The sample includes 100,000 to 150,000 clones, 76% seen only once; the top ten take less than 2.5%.

The receptor was derived from a man aged 50 to 60 in good health and CMV-seronegative. The chain carries TRBV7-9 and TRBJ2-5; D remains unclear. Sequencing was carried out using PBMCs. Here the CDR3 DNA reads TGTGCCAGCAGCCCCCGAGGCGGCTGGAAGGTGGAGACCCAGTACTTC. The encoded protein is CASSPRGGWKVETQYF.